Detailed here is one T cell receptor (beta chain). This specimen comes from a study of blood T cell repertoires in COVID-19. Authors' processing steps: Amplification from reference gene primers served as the basis for estimated nucleated cell counts. Sequencing used immunoSEQ multiplex PCR; TCRdb keeps in-frame clones, though not all of them. V, J and clone size were drawn from that table, and D and trimming were deduced from the DNA. The sample contains about 39,000 clones, approximately 87% of which appear only once. The CDR3 loop spans 14 amino acids. CDR1 and CDR2 (germline): SGDLS, YYNGEE. V lost 0 bases and J 5 bases, leaving 9 bases between the germline ends.

Sequenced: peripheral blood. V and J are TRBV9 and TRBJ1-5; no firm D call. The sequence was collected from a man aged 50 to 59 with active or convalescent COVID-19. CDR3 amino acids: CASSVGSLDQPQHF. In DNA, the CDR3 is TGTGCCAGCAGCGTAGGGTCCCTAGATCAGCCCCAGCATTTT.